This T cell receptor beta chain derives from a study of graft-versus-host responses after intestinal transplantation. Notes on the study in general: Subjects displaying graft-donor T cell macrochimerism possessed elevated graft-versus-host to host-versus-graft clonal ratios inside allografts. Some GvH clones appeared in ileal mucosa or blood before recipient bone marrow.

Profiling relied on immunoSEQ multiplex PCR, and the TCRdb table lists in-frame clones only, not all of them. This table holds 85,000 to 90,000 clones, around 93% found once. The V gene's germline CDR1 is LGHNA and CDR2 YNFKEQ. There are 16 residues in the CDR3. V gave up 3 bases and J gave up 3 bases; unmatched junction bases: 9. About this clone: What it recognizes is unknown.

This sequence was found in a human donor who was the organ donor for an intestinal transplant. Sequenced here: unstimulated CD4+ T cells sorted from spleen or lymph node cells, sampled before transplant. The rearrangement joins TRBV4-2 to TRBJ2-7, with 9 bases that match TRBD1. DNA for the CDR3: TGTGCCAGCAGCCATACCGGGACAGGGCTTCGCTACGAGCAGTACTTC. Translation: CASSHTGTGLRYEQYF.